Below are 8 T cell receptor beta chains sequenced from a single sample in a study of T cell repertoires in cytomegalovirus infection. Each CDR3 protein gets one entry after TCRdb re-called the reads with MiXCR. Of hundreds of thousands of distinct CDR3 sequences in the sample, 20% to 25% were seen once. The specimen sequenced was CD8+ T cells from PBMCs. All receptors derive from a human donor in good health (CMV status not recorded). Some clones in this sample may be carry-over from other donors' samples.

This clonotype was counted at least ten times. The chain combines TRBV28 with TRBJ2-3, with TRBD2 matching 9 bases. CDR3 length equals 16 residues. Germline V gene sequence: CDR1 MDHEN, CDR2 SYDVKM. V trimming: 6 bases; J trimming: 4 bases; junction bases outside the gene matches: 11. The CDR3 reads CASSFVSGGIADTQYF. The CDR3 DNA sequence: TGTGCCAGCAGCTTCGTTAGCGGGGGTATCGCAGATACGCAGTATTTT.

This chain joins TRBV7-6 and TRBJ2-5, with 13 bases aligning to TRBD2. This CDR3 has 15 residues. The V segment lost 5 bases and the J segment 2 bases; nucleotides outside the gene matches: 2. CDR1 is SGHVS and CDR2 is FNYEAQ in the germline V gene. CDR3 residues: CASSQGLAGQETQYF. The CDR3 DNA is TGTGCCAGCAGCCAGGGACTAGCGGGGCAAGAGACCCAGTACTTC.

In this sample, this clonotype turned up a few times. This chain uses TRBV6-2 or TRBV6-3 with TRBJ1-3; D ambiguous. Trimming took off 6 bases at V and 1 base at J, with 16 bases between the two ends. Germline CDR1 MNHEY, CDR2 SVGEGT. The CDR3 covers 16 residues. The CDR3 DNA reads TGTGCCAGCAGAGGAGCTACAGCTTCTTCTGGAAACACCATATATTTT. It yields the protein CASRGATASSGNTIYF.

Notes on this clonotype: One end of the junction does not line up with germline, which may come from a read error. The chain recombines TRBV7-9 with TRBJ2-3; D may correspond to TRBD1 or TRBD2 (5 bases each). The CDR3 totals 14 residues. Germline V CDR1 and CDR2: SEHNR, FQNEAQ (reference sequence). In DNA form, the CDR3 reads TGTGTCAGCAGCCTCCGGGACGGGACAGATACGCAGTATTTT. This gives the protein CVSSLRDGTDTQYF.

This clonotype was found many times. The V and J genes are TRBV7-2 and TRBJ1-1; D is unclear. The CDR3 totals 17 residues. The germline gives CDR1 SGHTA, CDR2 FQGNSA. Trimming shortened V by 2 bases and J by 0 bases, and 16 bases separated the two germline ends. In DNA form, the CDR3 reads TGTGCCAGCAGCTTAAGGACGCTGGGCAGTCTGAACACTGAAGCTTTCTTT. It encodes CASSLRTLGSLNTEAFF.

To note about this clonotype: Just one base apart from a much larger clone, this may be a read error. The chain uses TRBV7-8 and TRBJ2-7; 8 nucleotides align to TRBD1. Per germline, CDR1 SGHVS and CDR2 FQNEAQ. The CDR3 contains 16 residues. For the CDR3, the DNA is TGTGTCAGCAGCCTGACCCTTGGGACAGGCGTCCACGAGCAGTACTTC. This gives the protein CVSSLTLGTGVHEQYF. The whole variable domain, remainder taken from reference TRBV7-8 and TRBJ2-7, is GAGVSQSPRYKVAKRGQDVALRCDPISGHVSLFWYQQALGQGPEFLTYFQNEAQLDKSGLPSDRFFAERPEGSVSTLKIQRTQQEDSAVYLCVSSLTLGTGVHEQYFGPGTRLTVT.

There are a few counts of this clonotype. The rearrangement uses TRBV25-1 and TRBJ2-7; possibly TRBD2 for D (5 bases). This CDR3 comprises 14 residues. The V gene lost 2 bases and the J gene lost 6 bases, with 14 bases spanning the gap. The V gene's germline CDR1 is MGHDK and CDR2 SYGVNS. The CDR3 protein is CASSEKFSVREQYF. The DNA for the CDR3 is TGTGCCAGCAGTGAAAAGTTTAGCGTTCGCGAGCAGTACTTC.

Only a few counts were recorded for this clonotype. The V gene is TRBV7-9, the J gene TRBJ2-2; maybe TRBD2 (7 bases). The V end lost 10 bases, the J end lost 5 bases, and 20 bases lay between the germline ends. This CDR3 contains 15 residues. Germline CDR1 reads SEHNR; CDR2 reads FQNEAQ (reference sequence). In DNA, the CDR3 is TGTGCCACCGTGAAGGGGGGGCGGTGGACCGGGGAGCTGTTTTTT. Amino acid sequence: CATVKGGRWTGELFF.